This entry lists 21 T cell receptor beta chains sequenced from one sample in a study of circulating and synovial CD4+ cells in juvenile arthritis (dated by TCRdb to 2013 to 2014). Library method: the immunoSEQ multiplex PCR assay. TCRdb mirrors the immuneACCESS table, restricted to in-frame sequences. Some clones are absent from its copies; in checked studies, under half trace to an unresolved V gene, and the reason for the others is unknown. Counted in this sample were about 39,000 clones; approximately 94% of them appeared once. In total, the top ten clones hold approximately 0.7% of the sample. Input material: CD4+ T cells from blood. The source of these receptors is a human donor with juvenile idiopathic arthritis.

The chain couples TRBV7-9 to TRBJ2-5; no firm D call. Germline V lookup: CDR1 SEHNR, CDR2 FQNEAQ (reference sequence). V was clipped by 3 bases and J by 2 bases, with 4 bases between them. This CDR3 is built from 12 residues. Here the CDR3 reads CASSLQQETQYF. Here the CDR3 DNA reads TGTGCCAGCAGCTTGCAGCAAGAGACCCAGTACTTC.

V gene TRBV7-9 combines with J gene TRBJ2-4, with D possibly matching TRBD2 (7 bases). The CDR3 consists of 16 residues. The ends were cut back, 5 bases at V and 0 bases at J, with 14 bases in the middle. Germline CDR1 and CDR2: SEHNR and FQNEAQ (reference sequence). The DNA for the CDR3 is TGTGCCAGCAGCACCAGGGAGGGGGGAGCCAAAAACATTCAGTACTTC. Its translation is CASSTREGGAKNIQYF.

In the case of this clone: Other DNA sequences in the sample encode the same CDR3. The chain uses TRBV5-1 and TRBJ2-3; 7 bases agree with TRBD2. The CDR3 has 15 residues. Germline CDR1 reads SGHRS; CDR2 reads YFSETQ. V was clipped by 4 bases and J by 1 base; unmatched bases: 6. CDR3 DNA: TGCGCCAGCAGCCCCGGACTAGGGGGCACAGATACGCAGTATTTT. Its protein product is CASSPGLGGTDTQYF.

The genes are TRBV10-3 and TRBJ2-7; 10 nucleotides align to TRBD1. Trimming took 11 bases from V and 5 from J; bases not matched to a gene: 12. This CDR3 spans 14 amino acids. In germline, CDR1 is ENHRY, CDR2 SYGVKD. The CDR3 spells CALSPGQGVNEQYF. For the CDR3, the DNA is TGTGCCCTTTCACCCGGACAGGGGGTGAACGAGCAGTACTTC.

This chain connects TRBV27 to TRBJ2-1, with 10 bases identical to TRBD1. The germline V gene has CDR1 MNHEY and CDR2 SMNVEV (reference sequence). The CDR3 runs 14 residues. V lost 5 bases, J lost 10 bases, and 8 bases stayed unmatched. The CDR3 spells CASSPRDRGPEQFF. The CDR3 DNA follows: TGTGCCAGCAGTCCCCGGGACAGGGGACCCGAGCAGTTCTTC.

V is TRBV7-2 and J is TRBJ1-2, with TRBD1 matching 9 bases. This CDR3 contains 14 residues. The V gene end was trimmed by 5 bases and the J gene end by 7 bases; junction bases not matched to a gene: 8. Germline V CDR1 and CDR2: SGHTA, FQGNSA. This chain's CDR3 is CASSATGGGFGYTF. The CDR3 nucleotides read TGTGCCAGCAGCGCTACAGGGGGCGGATTTGGCTACACCTTC.

This clone came up once. This chain connects TRBV5-6 to TRBJ2-7; D remains ambiguous. Trimming pared 0 bases from V and 5 bases from J, leaving 9 bases between. Germline assignment: CDR1 SGHDT and CDR2 YYEEEE. The length of the CDR3 is 13 residues. The CDR3, as DNA: TGTGCCAGCAGCTTGGCCAGGTCCCACGAGCAGTACTTC. Its translation: CASSLARSHEQYF.

This chain uses TRBV6-5 with TRBJ1-5; maybe TRBD1 (6 bases). Trimming took off 0 bases at V and 6 bases at J, with 12 bases between the two ends. CDR1 is MNHEY and CDR2 is SVGAGI in the germline V gene. The CDR3 is made up of 15 amino acids. This chain's CDR3 is CASSYSSSRGQPQHF. CDR3 bases: TGTGCCAGCAGTTACTCGAGTAGCAGGGGTCAGCCCCAGCATTTT.

As DNA, the CDR3 is TGTGCCAGCTCACCCCCTCGGACAGGGGGGACCGAGCAGTACTTC. This gives the protein CASSPPRTGGTEQYF. The genes are TRBV18 and TRBJ2-7; TRBD1 aligns across 10 bases. The CDR3 runs 15 residues. Per the germline V gene, CDR1 is KGHSH and CDR2 is LQKENI. J lost 6 bases, V lost 3 bases, and 8 bases had no gene match.

This chain uses TRBV2 with TRBJ2-5; 7 bases align to TRBD2. CDR3 length: 16 residues. Germline CDR1 is SNHLY and CDR2 is FYNNEI. With V trimmed by 8 bases and J by 0 bases, 12 bases remained unmatched. CDR3 coding DNA: TGTGCCAGCGACCTCTTTAGCGGGCCGAACCAAGAGACCCAGTACTTC. Protein sequence: CASDLFSGPNQETQYF.

J is TRBJ2-3 and V is TRBV2; the D gene is possibly TRBD1 (6 bases). Germline V lookup: CDR1 SNHLY, CDR2 FYNNEI. The CDR3 sequence is 15 residues long. The V end lost 5 bases, the J end lost 2 bases, and 14 bases lay between the germline ends. The CDR3, as DNA: TGTGCCAGCAGTCGGACAGAGATTTCCACAGATACGCAGTATTTT. This sequence encodes CASSRTEISTDTQYF.

The genes are TRBV9 and TRBJ2-4; 7 bases agree with TRBD1. CDR3 length: 15 residues. Germline V lookup: CDR1 SGDLS, CDR2 YYNGEE. V lost 4 bases and J lost 6; bases outside the gene matches: 10. CDR3 in amino acids: CASSPETGTRNIQYF. The CDR3 nucleotides are TGTGCCAGCAGCCCCGAGACAGGGACGAGAAACATTCAGTACTTC. The whole variable domain, remainder taken from reference TRBV9 and TRBJ2-4, is DSGVTQTPKHLITATGQRVTLRCSPRSGDLSVYWYQQSLDQGLQFLIQYYNGEERAKGNILERFSAQQFPDLHSELNLSSLELGDSALYFCASSPETGTRNIQYFGAGTRLSVL.

This clone was recorded only once. V is TRBV6-5 and J is TRBJ2-5, with D maybe TRBD1 (6 bases). CDR3 length equals 14 residues. V shed 6 bases and J shed 0 bases, with 11 bases lying between them. Germline loops: CDR1 MNHEY, CDR2 SVGAGI. This CDR3 is CASRKGGYQETQYF. The CDR3 DNA is TGTGCCAGCAGAAAAGGGGGTTACCAAGAGACCCAGTACTTC.

J is TRBJ2-1 and V is TRBV6-1, with a possible D match to TRBD1 (7 bases). CDR1 is MNHNS, CDR2 SASEGT, per germline. Trimming shortened V by 5 bases and J by 4 bases, and 15 bases separated the two germline ends. The CDR3 consists of 15 residues. The CDR3: CASSSAGGRYNEQFF. CDR3 nucleotide sequence: TGTGCCAGCAGTTCGGCAGGGGGGAGATACAATGAGCAGTTCTTC.

This clone has just one count. An end of the junction differs from the germline gene, which may be a read error. This chain connects TRBV2 to TRBJ1-5; maybe TRBD1 (5 bases). Germline CDR1 SNHLY, CDR2 FYNNEI. There are 13 residues in the CDR3. The CDR3 sequence: CAGSAGGRQPQHF. The CDR3 DNA is TGTGCCGGCAGTGCCGGGGGTCGACAGCCCCAGCATTTT.

The rearrangement links TRBV23-1 to TRBJ1-3; D ambiguous. TRBV23-1 is an open reading frame, and its role is uncertain. The CDR3 runs to 15 residues. V lost 0 bases and J 0 bases, leaving 6 bases between the germline ends. CDR3 nucleotides: TGCGCCAGCAGTCAATCGTCGGTCTCTGGAAACACCATATATTTT. Amino acids: CASSQSSVSGNTIYF.

V usage is TRBV9 and J usage is TRBJ1-5; a weak D match, TRBD1 (6 bases). Germline assignment: CDR1 SGDLS and CDR2 YYNGEE. Trimming shortened V by 3 bases and J by 3 bases, and 10 bases separated the two germline ends. The CDR3 loop spans 14 amino acids. The CDR3 loop reads CASSATGANQPQHF. For the CDR3, the DNA is TGTGCCAGCAGCGCGACAGGAGCCAATCAGCCCCAGCATTTT. The complete variable domain, with remaining parts taken from reference TRBV9 and TRBJ1-5, reads DSGVTQTPKHLITATGQRVTLRCSPRSGDLSVYWYQQSLDQGLQFLIQYYNGEERAKGNILERFSAQQFPDLHSELNLSSLELGDSALYFCASSATGANQPQHFGDGTRLSIL.

The chain links TRBV5-1 to TRBJ1-1; 7 bases map to TRBD1. In germline, CDR1 is SGHRS, CDR2 YFSETQ. CDR3 size: 15 residues. The V gene end was trimmed by 4 bases and the J gene end by 2 bases; junction bases not matched to a gene: 8. The CDR3 nucleotides are TGCGCCAGCAGCATCACAAGGGACAGAAACACTGAAGCTTTCTTT. It yields the protein CASSITRDRNTEAFF.

This clone was found once. The chain is built from TRBV4-1 and TRBJ1-1; D might be TRBD1 (6 bases). The CDR3 extends over 16 amino acids. Trimming took off 1 base at V and 4 bases at J, with 16 bases between the two ends. The germline V gene encodes CDR1 MGHRA and CDR2 YSYEKL. In DNA, the CDR3 is TGCGCCAGCAGCCAAGCGGGGGGCGCGGGGGTCACTGAAGCTTTCTTT. The encoded protein is CASSQAGGAGVTEAFF.

The chain employs TRBV19 and TRBJ1-1; D unclear. Between the trimmed V and J ends, which lost 7 bases and 1 base, there was a span of 10 bases. Per germline, CDR1 LNHDA and CDR2 SQIVND (reference sequence). The CDR3 has 13 residues. CDR3 nucleotide sequence: TGTGCCAGTATATCACAGCCGAACACTGAAGCTTTCTTT. This translates into CASISQPNTEAFF.

The V call is TRBV30, the J call TRBJ1-4; the D is unclear. CDR3 length: 16 residues. V was shortened by 2 bases and J by 9 bases, with 22 bases between the two germline ends. Germline CDR1 reads GTSNPN; CDR2 reads SVGIG (reference sequence). DNA of the CDR3: TGTGCCTGGAGTAGTCCGGCGAGGGTAGTTTCGAAAAAACTGTTTTTT. Its translation: CAWSSPARVVSKKLFF. Full variable domain (remainder filled in from reference TRBV30 and TRBJ1-4): SQTIHQWPATLVQPVGSPLSLECTVEGTSNPNLYWYRQAAGRGLQLLFYSVGIGQISSEVPQNLSASRPQDRQFILSSKKLLLSDSGFYLCAWSSPARVVSKKLFFGSGTQLSVL.